These 6 T cell receptor beta chains were sequenced from one sample in a study of T cell repertoires in aging, cancer and after chemotherapy (dated by TCRdb to the late 2010s). Genomic DNA extracted from peripheral blood, rather than sorted cells or RNA, was used as the source for amplification of TCR beta rearrangements. These reads were obtained on an Illumina MiSeq. Rearranged TRB sequences spanning V, D and J segments were amplified in a multiplex touch-down PCR with a mixed TRB-A/B primer pool. Using fastp trimming at Q25 and MiXCR clonotype assembly, TCRdb reanalyzed the public sequencing data and kept in-frame beta chains. CDR3 protein sequences are deduplicated, and each keeps its most common genes and DNA. The sample profile shows over 6,500 distinct CDR3 sequences; over 20% of them were found once. The ten largest clones represent 8.5% to 10% of the sample. Source material: blood. The receptors come from a human donor with a blood cancer.

This clonotype was seen only a few times. The chain couples TRBV5-4 to TRBJ2-7; possible D gene TRBD1, 5 bases. The V gene's germline CDR1 is SGHNT and CDR2 YYREEE (reference sequence). The V and J ends lost 0 bases and 2 bases respectively, with 9 bases between them. The CDR3 loop spans 14 amino acids. As DNA, the CDR3 is TGTGCCAGCAGCTTGGCTATAGGGGCCTACGAGCAGTACTTC. This translates into CASSLAIGAYEQYF. Supplemented by reference TRBV5-4 and TRBJ2-7, the full variable domain reads ETGVTQSPTHLIKTRGQQVTLRCSSQSGHNTVSWYQQALGQGPQFIFQYYREEENGRGNFPPRFSGLQFPNYSSELNVNALELDDSALYLCASSLAIGAYEQYFGPGTRLTVT.

Relative to its sample, this clonotype is medium-sized. The chain links TRBV6-6 to TRBJ2-7, with 11 bases that match TRBD2. Germline CDR1 MNHNY, CDR2 SVGAGI (reference sequence). V gave up 7 bases and J gave up 3 bases; unmatched junction bases: 11. This CDR3 has 16 amino acids. The CDR3 sequence is CASTDPSGTSGYEQYF. Here the CDR3 DNA reads TGTGCCAGCACCGACCCCTCCGGGACTAGCGGCTACGAGCAGTACTTC.

By share of the sample, this clonotype is medium-sized. The chain joins TRBV12-3 or TRBV12-4 to TRBJ2-1; TRBD2 aligns across 13 bases. The CDR3 runs 17 residues. V was pared by 3 bases and J by 5 bases, with 7 bases of the junction left unmatched. This CDR3 is CASSLAMTSGRHNEQFF. The CDR3 DNA follows: TGTGCCAGCAGTTTGGCTATGACTAGCGGGAGGCACAATGAGCAGTTCTTC.

V and J are TRBV20-1 and TRBJ2-7; no definite D call. The germline V and J ends were trimmed by 1 base and 3 bases, with 16 bases remaining between them. Looked up from germline, CDR1 is DFQATT and CDR2 is SNEGSKA (reference sequence). The CDR3 extends over 15 amino acids. For the CDR3, the DNA is TGCAGTGCTAGAGGGGGAATTGGGCACTACTACGAGCAGTACTTC. Translation: CSARGGIGHYYEQYF.

By share of the sample, this clonotype is medium-sized. The V gene is TRBV19, the J gene TRBJ1-5, with D hard to call. The CDR3 sequence is 13 residues long. Germline CDR1 reads LNHDA; CDR2 reads SQIVND (reference sequence). Trimming stripped 5 bases from V and 4 bases from J, with 9 bases between. CDR3 sequence: CASSDWINQPQHF. For the CDR3, the DNA is TGTGCCAGTAGTGATTGGATTAATCAGCCCCAGCATTTT. Combining the CDR3 with reference TRBV19 and TRBJ1-5 gives the whole variable domain DGGITQSPKYLFRKEGQNVTLSCEQNLNHDAMYWYRQDPGQGLRLIYYSQIVNDFQKGDIAEGYSVSREKKESFPLTVTSAQKNPTAFYLCASSDWINQPQHFGDGTRLSIL.

This clonotype ranks as medium-sized. The V and J genes are TRBV27 and TRBJ2-5, with 7 bases fitting TRBD2. This CDR3 spans 15 amino acids. The junction had 8 bases not matched to a gene; V was cut back by 6 bases and J by 1 base. CDR1 is MNHEY and CDR2 is SMNVEV in the germline V gene (reference sequence). DNA of the CDR3: TGTGCCAGCAGGCTTAGCGGGCCATTCCAAGAGACCCAGTACTTC. Residues: CASRLSGPFQETQYF.